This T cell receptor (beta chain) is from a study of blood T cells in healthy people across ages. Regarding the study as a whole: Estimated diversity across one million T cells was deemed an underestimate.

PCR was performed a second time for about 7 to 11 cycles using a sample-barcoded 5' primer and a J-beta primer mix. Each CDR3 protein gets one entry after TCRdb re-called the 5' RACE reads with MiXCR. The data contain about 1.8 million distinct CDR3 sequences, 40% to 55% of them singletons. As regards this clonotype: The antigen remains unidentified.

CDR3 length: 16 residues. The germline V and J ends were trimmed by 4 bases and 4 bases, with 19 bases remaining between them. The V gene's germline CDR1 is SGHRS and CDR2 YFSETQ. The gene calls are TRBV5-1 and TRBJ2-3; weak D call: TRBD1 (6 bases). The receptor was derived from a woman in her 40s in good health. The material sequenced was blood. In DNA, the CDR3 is TGCGCCAGCAGCCGGCGGACAGCCTACCAGGCAGATACGCAGTATTTT. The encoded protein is CASSRRTAYQADTQYF.